Listed here are 25 T cell receptor beta chains from one sample, sequenced in a study of patients and donors after allogeneic stem cell transplantation. TCRdb re-derived calls from the RT-PCR reads in MiXCR, one entry per CDR3 protein. In the table there are about 230,000 distinct CDR3 sequences, roughly 13% of which are singletons. The sample comprised blood, either unsorted or a sorted T cell fraction (not recorded which). Receptors originate from a human donor who was either an allogeneic HSCT recipient or a stem cell or donor lymphocyte infusion donor (not recorded which). It is not recorded whose cells these are; they may come from a transplant donor.

This clonotype was counted only a few times. The rearrangement joins TRBV12-3 or TRBV12-4 to TRBJ1-2; D unresolved. This CDR3 comprises 11 residues. V lost 4 bases to trimming and J lost 4 bases, with 4 bases between them. The CDR3 region has the DNA TGTGCCAGCAGTTCGGGCTATGGCTACACCTTC. This encodes CASSSGYGYTF.

The V gene is TRBV12-3 or TRBV12-4, the J gene TRBJ2-3, with D perhaps given as TRBD1 or TRBD2 (6 bases each). The CDR3 consists of 14 residues. V was pared by 7 bases and J by 1 base, with 12 bases between. CDR3 sequence: CASTEGGGTDTQYF. The CDR3 region has the DNA TGTGCCAGCACCGAGGGGGGTGGCACAGATACGCAGTATTTT.

This clonotype has just a few counts. The rearrangement uses TRBV4-3 and TRBJ2-3, with 8 bases identical to TRBD2. This CDR3 region has 14 residues. CDR1 is LGHNA, CDR2 YSLEER, per germline. Trimming took 4 bases from V and 5 from J; bases not matched to a gene: 5. Written as DNA, the CDR3 is TGCGCCAGCAGCCCCCGGGGGGGCCAAGATACGCAGTATTTT. Translation gives CASSPRGGQDTQYF.

In its sample, this clonotype was seen many times. V and J are TRBV6-5 and TRBJ2-6; D is ambiguous. The ends were cut back, 0 bases at V and 2 bases at J, with 5 bases in the middle. CDR1 and CDR2 (germline): MNHEY, SVGAGI. This CDR3 has 15 amino acids. DNA for the CDR3: TGTGCCAGCAGTTACTCGGGTCCTGGGGCCAACGTCCTGACTTTC. Residues: CASSYSGPGANVLTF.

Ten or more counts support this clonotype. The rearrangement links TRBV5-1 to TRBJ1-2; D not certain. The CDR3 has 14 residues. Germline-derived CDR1 and CDR2 are SGHRS and YFSETQ. The V and J ends lost 0 bases and 8 bases respectively, with 14 bases between them. CDR3 residues: CASSLGPSPTGYTF. For the CDR3, the DNA is TGCGCCAGCAGCTTGGGACCATCACCGACAGGCTACACCTTC.

This chain uses TRBV7-2 with TRBJ2-1; 8 positions match TRBD2. The V gene end was trimmed by 5 bases and the J gene end by 7 bases; junction bases not matched to a gene: 10. Per germline, CDR1 SGHTA and CDR2 FQGNSA. This CDR3 region has 15 residues. The CDR3 sequence is CASSRGGREVNEQFF. The CDR3 DNA reads as TGTGCCAGCAGCCGAGGTGGGCGGGAGGTTAATGAGCAGTTCTTC.

In this sample, this clonotype turned up many times. Relative to the germline gene, one junction end is altered; a read error may explain this. This chain joins TRBV12-3 or TRBV12-4 and TRBJ1-1, with TRBD1 as a possible D gene (6 bases). The CDR3 contains 16 residues. CDR3 nucleotides: TGTGCCAGCATAGACCTTGGGGGCTCATCGACGACTGGAGCTTTCTTT. Its translation is CASIDLGGSSTTGAFF.

The CDR3 here is CASSLQKNTEAFF. In nucleotides, the CDR3 is TGTGCCAGCTCACTTCAGAAGAACACTGAAGCTTTCTTT. V usage is TRBV18 and J usage is TRBJ1-1; no clear D gene. From germline, CDR1 is KGHSH and CDR2 LQKENI. Trimming stripped 4 bases from V and 1 base from J, with 7 bases between. The CDR3 runs to 13 residues.

The V call is TRBV20-1, the J call TRBJ2-1; no clear D. V lost 2 bases to trimming and J lost 8 bases, with 7 bases between them. This CDR3 spans 11 amino acids. Germline V gives CDR1 DFQATT, CDR2 SNEGSKA (reference sequence). CDR3 protein: CSARLTHEQFF. CDR3 coding DNA: TGCAGTGCTAGATTAACCCATGAGCAGTTCTTC.

This clonotype appeared many times. This chain connects TRBV7-8 to TRBJ1-3, with D hard to call. V was trimmed by 3 bases and J by 0 bases, leaving 12 bases between them. The germline CDR1 and CDR2 sequences are SGHVS and FQNEAQ. The CDR3 has 16 residues. CDR3 sequence: CASSFVPRISGNTIYF. CDR3 nucleotides: TGTGCCAGCAGCTTTGTGCCGCGGATCTCTGGAAACACCATATATTTT.

This clonotype was counted many times. CDR3 amino acids: CATGSNPDTQYF. CDR3 nucleotide sequence: TGTGCCACCGGGTCGAACCCTGATACGCAGTATTTT. The J gene is TRBJ2-3, the V gene TRBV24-1; no definite D call. The germline V gene has CDR1 KGHDR and CDR2 SFDVKD. V lost 9 bases and J lost 6, with 12 bases in between. The CDR3 covers 12 residues.

This clonotype appeared many times. The J gene is TRBJ2-2, the V gene TRBV7-3; D not resolved. The CDR3 spans 14 residues. V was trimmed by 1 base and J by 6 bases, leaving 9 bases between them. The germline V gene encodes CDR1 SGHTA and CDR2 FQGTGA. The CDR3 region is CASSLSAAAGELFF. The CDR3 DNA follows: TGTGCCAGCAGCTTAAGCGCAGCCGCCGGGGAGCTGTTTTTT.

The chain couples TRBV20-1 to TRBJ2-3; 9 bases agree with TRBD1. Trimming at V came to 0 bases and at J to 2 bases, leaving 9 bases not matched to a gene. CDR1 is DFQATT and CDR2 is SNEGSKA in the germline V gene (reference sequence). This CDR3 is built from 17 residues. This CDR3 reads CSARDRGQGWVTDTQYF. CDR3 DNA sequence: TGCAGTGCTAGAGATCGAGGACAGGGGTGGGTCACAGATACGCAGTATTTT.

This chain joins TRBV18 and TRBJ2-1; TRBD2 aligns across 11 bases. Germline values: CDR1 KGHSH, CDR2 LQKENI. This CDR3 comprises 16 residues. J was trimmed by 4 bases and V by 3 bases; bases with no gene match: 5. CDR3 nucleotide sequence: TGTGCCAGCTCACCTCGGACTAGCGGGTCTTACAATGAGCAGTTCTTC. Protein: CASSPRTSGSYNEQFF.

This clonotype was seen ten or more times. This chain joins TRBV7-2 and TRBJ1-2; perhaps TRBD1 as D (6 bases). CDR3 length: 14 amino acids. From germline, CDR1 is SGHTA and CDR2 FQGNSA. Trimming stripped 3 bases from V and 4 bases from J, with 12 bases between. The CDR3 bases are TGTGCCAGCAGCTTCAGCCGGGACACCTATGGCTACACCTTC. Protein product: CASSFSRDTYGYTF.

This clonotype showed up just a few times. The chain recombines TRBV7-8 with TRBJ2-3, with no clear D. CDR3 length: 16 amino acids. CDR1 is SGHVS and CDR2 is FQNEAQ in the germline V gene. V was cut by 3 bases and J by 1 base, with 14 bases left in between. The CDR3 DNA reads TGTGCCAGCAGCTTGAGGACGCTTCGAGGCACAGATACGCAGTATTTT. This codes for CASSLRTLRGTDTQYF.

This sequence joins TRBV7-3 and TRBJ2-5, with no clear D. The germline V gene has CDR1 SGHTA and CDR2 FQGTGA. Trimming pared 5 bases from V and 0 bases from J, leaving 7 bases between. The CDR3 has 13 amino acids. The CDR3 protein is CASSQGYQETQYF. The CDR3 DNA follows: TGTGCCAGCAGCCAAGGGTACCAAGAGACCCAGTACTTC.

This clonotype showed up just a few times. The rearrangement uses TRBV11-2 and TRBJ2-2, with no clear D. The CDR3 consists of 11 residues. Germline V gives CDR1 SGHAT, CDR2 FQNNGV. Trimming removed 6 bases at V and 8 bases at J, with 7 bases between. The CDR3 reads CASSARGELFF. The CDR3 DNA is TGTGCCAGCAGTGCACGGGGGGAGCTGTTTTTT.

The sample holds a few counts of this clonotype. V usage is TRBV2 and J usage is TRBJ2-5; D is tentatively TRBD1 or TRBD2 (5 bases each). Germline values: CDR1 SNHLY, CDR2 FYNNEI. The CDR3 extends over 16 amino acids. The V end was cut by 1 base, the J end by 5 bases, with 17 bases between. CDR3 region: CASSEGPEGPLETQYF. CDR3 nucleotides: TGTGCCAGCAGTGAAGGCCCCGAGGGGCCTCTGGAGACCCAGTACTTC.

This clonotype has just a few counts. The chain employs TRBV12-3 or TRBV12-4 and TRBJ2-3, with D tentatively TRBD2 (6 bases). Trimming removed 8 bases at V and 6 bases at J, with 21 bases between. The length of the CDR3 is 15 residues. The CDR3 DNA follows: TGTGCCAGCGAACCTTCCGGGACTTCCATGGATACGCAGTATTTT. Amino acids: CASEPSGTSMDTQYF.

The genes are TRBV2 and TRBJ2-5; D may be TRBD2 (5 bases). Trimming pared 10 bases from V and 0 bases from J, leaving 9 bases between. This CDR3 has 12 amino acids. CDR1 SNHLY and CDR2 FYNNEI come from the germline V gene. CDR3 amino acids: CATQRNQETQYF. CDR3 sequence (DNA): TGTGCCACCCAGCGGAACCAAGAGACCCAGTACTTC. Based on the CDR3 plus reference TRBV2 and TRBJ2-5, the full variable domain is EPEVTQTPSHQVTQMGQEVILRCVPISNHLYFYWYRQILGQKVEFLVSFYNNEISEKSEIFDDQFSVERPDGSNFTLKIRSTKLEDSAMYFCATQRNQETQYFGPGTRLLVL.

The table lists this clonotype with many counts. V usage is TRBV20-1 and J usage is TRBJ1-2; maybe TRBD1 (6 bases). In germline, CDR1 is DFQATT, CDR2 SNEGSKA (reference sequence). V dropped 3 bases and J dropped 2 bases, with 10 bases sitting between them. This CDR3 has 13 residues. The CDR3 DNA is TGCAGTGCTAGTCGACAGGAGAACTATGGCTACACCTTC. Translated, it gives CSASRQENYGYTF.

This clonotype appeared a few times. V usage is TRBV4-2 and J usage is TRBJ2-2; the D gene is possibly TRBD2 (5 bases). The CDR3 contains 16 residues. V was cut by 0 bases and J by 4 bases, with 12 bases left in between. From germline, CDR1 is LGHNA and CDR2 YNFKEQ. CDR3 in amino acids: CASSQDGNRGTGELFF. CDR3 sequence (DNA): TGTGCCAGCAGCCAAGACGGGAATCGGGGCACCGGGGAGCTGTTTTTT.

This clonotype has at least ten counts. The V gene is TRBV6-4, the J gene TRBJ1-5; no definite D call. Germline V gene lookup returns CDR1 MRHNA and CDR2 SNTAGT. This CDR3 is built from 13 residues. V shed 4 bases and J shed 6 bases, with 10 bases lying between them. The CDR3 sequence is CASSVVDGQPQHF. DNA of the CDR3: TGTGCCAGCAGTGTCGTGGACGGTCAGCCCCAGCATTTT.

This clonotype was picked up many times. DNA of the CDR3: TGTGCCAGTGCCCTCGCCGGGGTCCAGTTCACAGATACGCAGTATTTT. Its translation is CASALAGVQFTDTQYF. The chain is built from TRBV19 and TRBJ2-3, with D perhaps matching TRBD2 (5 bases). Trimming left V 8 bases short and J 2 bases short, with 20 bases between. The germline CDR1 and CDR2 sequences are LNHDA and SQIVND (reference sequence). There are 16 residues in the CDR3.